This T cell receptor beta chain was sequenced during a study of T cell responses to AZD1222 COVID-19 vaccine. Per the germline V gene, CDR1 is SGHVS and CDR2 is FNYEAQ. The CDR3 runs to 16 residues. V lost 1 base, J lost 4 bases, and 4 bases stayed unmatched. Findings of the study overall: Baseline seropositivity occurred in only a handful of AZD1222 recipients. There were mostly white British donors and more females than males, and clonal diversity was possibly underestimated. Reportedly, close to half of spike-specific TCRs are directed against unmutated variant regions.

The method was immunoSEQ multiplex PCR; TCRdb's version includes in-frame clones alone and lacks a portion of them. The sample shows roughly 120,000 clones, more than 65% of them seen only once. Notes on this clone: The target antigen is unknown.

The chain recombines TRBV7-6 with TRBJ2-1, with 10 bases matching TRBD1. The material was peripheral blood, obtained on day 0 of AZD1222 vaccination. This TCR came from an adult in good health. The CDR3 loop is CASSLGRDRGYNEQFF. The CDR3 DNA sequence: TGTGCCAGCAGCTTAGGGAGGGACAGGGGATACAATGAGCAGTTCTTC.